Each of the 32 T cell receptor beta chains below was sequenced from the same sample in a study of shared clonotypes between healthy human individuals. The table came from immunoSEQ multiplex PCR; TCRdb's copy has only in-frame clones and leaves some out. The data hold around 1.1 million clones, with around three quarters observed a single time. Material for sequencing was memory CD4+ T cells from PBMCs. Subset: CD45RA-negative fraction. Receptors were obtained from a young man in good health. Some clones in this sample may be carry-over from other donors' samples.

This chain connects TRBV4-3 to TRBJ2-1; TRBD1 matches at 8 bases. Germline V lookup: CDR1 LGHNA, CDR2 YSLEER. The CDR3 has 16 amino acids. Unmatched junction bases numbered 7, after V lost 3 bases and J lost 3 bases. The CDR3 region has the DNA TGCGCCAGCAGCCACCTAGGACAGGGCGGCTACAATGAGCAGTTCTTC. Amino acids: CASSHLGQGGYNEQFF.

This clone was counted a few times. The chain uses TRBV7-9 and TRBJ1-5; 9 bases fit TRBD1. Looked up from germline, CDR1 is SEHNR and CDR2 is FQNEAQ (reference sequence). The CDR3 sequence is 14 residues long. Unmatched junction bases numbered 6, after V lost 5 bases and J lost 7 bases. In DNA, the CDR3 is TGTGCCAGCAGCCGGACAGGGGATAGCCAGCCCCAGCATTTT. Amino acids: CASSRTGDSQPQHF.

The chain couples TRBV9 to TRBJ2-3, with TRBD1 matching over 8 bases. V was clipped by 5 bases and J by 3 bases; unmatched bases: 5. The CDR3 length is 14 residues. Germline values: CDR1 SGDLS, CDR2 YYNGEE. The CDR3 DNA is TGTGCCAGCAGGTCGGGGACAGGAACAGATACGCAGTATTTT. This codes for CASRSGTGTDTQYF.

In regard to this clone: A far larger clone is one nucleotide away, so this likely arose from a read error. As the CDR3 is not closed by the conserved phenylalanine or tryptophan, this likely results from a read error. The chain combines TRBV29-1 with TRBJ1-2, with TRBD1 identical over 8 bases. The V segment lost 5 bases and the J segment 5 bases; nucleotides outside the gene matches: 7. Germline V gene sequence: CDR1 SQVTM, CDR2 ANQGSEA. The CDR3 has 13 residues. Written as DNA, the CDR3 is TGCAGCGTTTCAGGGGGCTCAGGGTATGGCTACACCCTC. This translates into CSVSGGSGYGYTL.

CDR3 region: CASSREPTNEKLFF. CDR3 DNA sequence: TGCGCCAGCAGCCGAGAACCAACTAATGAAAAACTGTTTTTT. The chain recombines TRBV5-1 with TRBJ1-4; D not resolved. The germline CDR1 and CDR2 sequences are SGHRS and YFSETQ. V was pared by 4 bases and J by 0 bases, with 7 bases between. The CDR3 totals 14 residues.

This chain joins TRBV5-6 and TRBJ1-5; D uncertain. This CDR3 is 15 amino acids long. V was pared by 1 base and J by 7 bases, with 15 bases between. Germline CDR1 reads SGHDT; CDR2 reads YYEEEE. The CDR3, as DNA: TGTGCCAGCAGCTTGCGGGGAAAGACTGGCCAGCCCCAGCATTTT. Translation gives CASSLRGKTGQPQHF.

A remark on this clone: Other DNA sequences in the sample encode the same CDR3. V usage is TRBV5-1 and J usage is TRBJ2-5; D possibly uses TRBD1 or TRBD2 (5 bases each). Germline V lookup: CDR1 SGHRS, CDR2 YFSETQ. Deletions cut 4 bases from V and 5 bases from J, with 15 bases between. The CDR3 extends over 14 amino acids. Here the CDR3 reads CASSLQQGGETQYF. The CDR3 region has the DNA TGCGCCAGCAGCCTCCAGCAGGGCGGGGAGACCCAGTACTTC.

The rearrangement uses TRBV25-1 and TRBJ2-1; 8 positions agree with TRBD2. The ends lost 0 bases at V and 14 bases at J; junction bases unmatched: 6. There are 13 residues in the CDR3. CDR1 is MGHDK and CDR2 is SYGVNS in the germline V gene. As DNA, the CDR3 is TGTGCCAGCAGTGAATACACGGGAGGGCCGGAGTTCTTC. Encoded protein: CASSEYTGGPEFF.

The chain carries TRBV7-2 and TRBJ2-7, with 12 bases fitting TRBD1. Germline assignment: CDR1 SGHTA and CDR2 FQGNSA. The length of the CDR3 is 17 residues. V dropped 1 base and J dropped 6; count of bases not matched to a gene: 10. In DNA, the CDR3 is TGTGCCAGCAGCTTAGTTCCGGGACAGGGGGCCCGCTCCGAGCAGTACTTC. Translation: CASSLVPGQGARSEQYF.

The CDR3 spells CASSAAPSNQPQHF. The CDR3 region has the DNA TGTGCCAGCAGTGCGGCACCTAGCAATCAGCCCCAGCATTTT. V usage is TRBV6-1 and J usage is TRBJ1-5; D unresolved. The CDR3 contains 14 residues. The V gene lost 4 bases and the J gene lost 0 bases, with 7 bases spanning the gap. CDR1 MNHNS and CDR2 SASEGT come from the germline V gene.

The rearrangement links TRBV9 to TRBJ2-5; 8 nucleotides agree with TRBD2. The J call may be wrong; the DNA end is better matched by TRBJ2-7. The CDR3 has 15 amino acids. CDR1 and CDR2 from the germline V gene are SGDLS and YYNGEE. This CDR3 is CASSVQTGAGGEQYF. The CDR3 DNA is TGTGCCAGCAGCGTCCAGACTGGGGCGGGAGGCGAGCAGTACTTC.

V is TRBV28 and J is TRBJ2-7; either TRBD1 or TRBD2 may supply D (5 bases each). The CDR3 sequence is 15 residues long. V lost 5 bases to trimming and J lost 6 bases, with 20 bases between them. Germline values: CDR1 MDHEN, CDR2 SYDVKM. The CDR3 protein is CASSIVRGSKGEQYF. The CDR3 DNA is TGTGCCAGCAGTATCGTTCGGGGCAGTAAAGGCGAGCAGTACTTC.

The chain is built from TRBV30 and TRBJ2-1; D uncertain. The germline CDR1 and CDR2 sequences are GTSNPN and SVGIG (reference sequence). The V end lost 2 bases, the J end lost 9 bases, and 8 bases lay between the germline ends. This CDR3 region has 11 residues. The CDR3 region is CAWSRQLEQFF. In DNA, the CDR3 is TGTGCCTGGAGTCGCCAGCTTGAGCAGTTCTTC.

V is TRBV11-3 and J is TRBJ2-3; TRBD2 matches 13 bases. The CDR3 runs to 15 residues. Germline V gives CDR1 SGHNT, CDR2 YENEEA. V lost 8 bases to trimming and J lost 4 bases; unmatched junction nucleotides: 6. CDR3: CASGRGLAGPDTQYF. CDR3 sequence (DNA): TGTGCCAGCGGACGGGGACTAGCGGGACCAGATACGCAGTATTTT.

This clone came up many times. The V gene is TRBV16, the J gene TRBJ2-1; D is unclear. This CDR3 is built from 15 residues. The germline V gene has CDR1 KGHSY and CDR2 FQNENV. Trimming cost V 0 bases and J 0 bases, with 6 bases left between them. CDR3 sequence: CASSQSASSYNEQFF. The CDR3 nucleotides read TGTGCCAGCAGCCAATCGGCCAGCTCCTACAATGAGCAGTTCTTC.

The chain uses TRBV5-6 and TRBJ1-2; D remains ambiguous. The germline V and J ends were trimmed by 3 bases and 4 bases, with 16 bases remaining between them. The CDR3 has 15 residues. Germline V gene sequence: CDR1 SGHDT, CDR2 YYEEEE. Written as DNA, the CDR3 is TGTGCCAGCAGCTCTAAAGGAACAGCTGGCTATGGCTACACCTTC. Its translation is CASSSKGTAGYGYTF.

J is TRBJ2-1 and V is TRBV7-3; 8 bases agree with TRBD2. This CDR3 has 15 amino acids. CDR1 and CDR2 from the germline V gene are SGHTA and FQGTGA. The trim removed 3 bases at V and 4 bases at J, leaving 5 bases unmatched. CDR3 bases: TGTGCCAGCAGCTTCCTAGCGGGTGCATACAATGAGCAGTTCTTC. It codes for CASSFLAGAYNEQFF.

This chain uses TRBV27 with TRBJ1-5, with TRBD1 as a possible D gene (6 bases). The germline V and J ends were trimmed by 5 bases and 1 base, with 12 bases remaining between them. The germline CDR1 and CDR2 sequences are MNHEY and SMNVEV (reference sequence). This CDR3 contains 15 residues. In DNA form, the CDR3 reads TGTGCCAGCAGTCCGATTAGGGGGAGCAATCAGCCCCAGCATTTT. It encodes CASSPIRGSNQPQHF.

V usage is TRBV19 and J usage is TRBJ2-1; 8 bases agree with TRBD2. Trimming removed 7 bases from V and 3 bases from J; junction bases left unmatched: 14. Germline-derived CDR1 and CDR2 are LNHDA and SQIVND (reference sequence). The CDR3 sequence is 17 residues long. For the CDR3, the DNA is TGTGCCAGTACCCCCGCGGAAGCGGGAGTAGGCTACAATGAGCAGTTCTTC. The encoded protein is CASTPAEAGVGYNEQFF.

This clone was detected once. The chain links TRBV6-1 to TRBJ2-4; 9 bases fit TRBD1. The ends lost 3 bases at V and 2 bases at J; junction bases unmatched: 8. CDR1 and CDR2 from the germline V gene are MNHNS and SASEGT. The CDR3 loop spans 17 amino acids. Written as DNA, the CDR3 is TGTGCCAGCAGTGACCGGGACAGGGTAATTCCCAAAAACATTCAGTACTTC. Protein product: CASSDRDRVIPKNIQYF.

This clone was seen more than once but under ten times. The chain carries TRBV4-2 and TRBJ2-5; no clear D gene. V was clipped by 1 base and J by 2 bases, with 11 bases between them. The CDR3 covers 15 residues. The germline CDR1 and CDR2 sequences are LGHNA and YNFKEQ. Here the CDR3 DNA reads TGTGCCAGCAGCCAAGCAGTAAATCTACAAGAGACCCAGTACTTC. Protein product: CASSQAVNLQETQYF.

This chain uses TRBV10-3 with TRBJ2-1, with 12 bases identical to TRBD2. J gave up 8 bases and V 10 bases, and 12 bases lay outside the gene matches. There are 15 residues in the CDR3. Looked up from germline, CDR1 is ENHRY and CDR2 is SYGVKD. The CDR3 spells CATAPLAGGPYEQFF. As DNA, the CDR3 is TGTGCCACGGCACCTCTAGCGGGAGGGCCCTATGAGCAGTTCTTC.

This clone was counted a few times. This sequence joins TRBV7-2 and TRBJ2-5; 10 bases are shared with TRBD1. Germline assignment: CDR1 SGHTA and CDR2 FQGNSA. This CDR3 is 15 amino acids long. The V gene end was trimmed by 5 bases and the J gene end by 5 bases; junction bases not matched to a gene: 8. CDR3 residues: CASSPFSGQGETQYF. CDR3 DNA: TGTGCCAGCAGCCCCTTCTCGGGACAGGGGGAGACCCAGTACTTC.

In regard to this clone: Other nucleotide sequences from this sample produce the same CDR3. The chain links TRBV7-2 to TRBJ1-5; TRBD1 matches at 7 bases. There are 15 residues in the CDR3. With 5 bases clipped from V and 0 bases from J, the junction kept 4 bases outside the gene matches. Germline V gene data show CDR1 as SGHTA and CDR2 as FQGNSA. Here the CDR3 reads CASSLNRGSNQPQHF. CDR3 nucleotides: TGTGCCAGCAGCCTGAACAGGGGTAGCAATCAGCCCCAGCATTTT.

This sequence joins TRBV29-1 and TRBJ2-5; D is undetermined. Germline V CDR1 and CDR2: SQVTM, ANQGSEA. The CDR3 sequence is 12 residues long. Trimming stripped 7 bases from V and 3 bases from J, with 12 bases between. In DNA form, the CDR3 reads TGCAGCGCGCAAGACTGGAAAGAGACCCAGTACTTC. It specifies CSAQDWKETQYF.

The chain's CDR3 is CASSREDRTVYEQYF. The DNA for the CDR3 is TGCGCCAGCAGTCGAGAGGACAGGACAGTTTACGAGCAGTACTTC. The V gene is TRBV5-1, the J gene TRBJ2-7; 7 positions agree with TRBD1. The V and J ends lost 5 bases and 4 bases, in that order; junction bases with no gene match: 12. This CDR3 has 15 amino acids. Germline assignment: CDR1 SGHRS and CDR2 YFSETQ.

This sequence joins TRBV27 and TRBJ1-4; D is uncertain. Trimming took off 3 bases at V and 7 bases at J, with 6 bases between the two ends. In germline, CDR1 is MNHEY, CDR2 SMNVEV (reference sequence). CDR3 length: 12 amino acids. The CDR3 coding sequence is TGTGCCAGCAGTTTTTTAGGTGAAAAACTGTTTTTT. Encoded protein: CASSFLGEKLFF.

This rearrangement joins TRBV28 to TRBJ2-1; 7 bases are shared with TRBD1. Germline V gives CDR1 MDHEN, CDR2 SYDVKM. After removal of 3 bases from V and 5 bases from J, the junction contained 7 bases not matched to a gene. The CDR3 is 15 amino acids. As DNA, the CDR3 is TGTGCCAGCAGTTTGGGGACAGCCGGAGACAATGAGCAGTTCTTC. Residues: CASSLGTAGDNEQFF.

The chain joins TRBV15 to TRBJ2-5; D not certain. The CDR3 runs 15 residues. The germline V and J ends were trimmed by 0 bases and 5 bases, with 13 bases remaining between them. The germline V gene has CDR1 LNHNV and CDR2 YYDKDF (reference sequence). The CDR3 coding sequence is TGTGCCACCAGCAGAGAGAGAAGGGTCACGGAGACCCAGTACTTC. This encodes CATSRERRVTETQYF.

V gene TRBV28 combines with J gene TRBJ2-7; 8 bases match TRBD1. Germline V gene lookup returns CDR1 MDHEN and CDR2 SYDVKM. With 4 bases clipped from V and 9 bases from J, the junction kept 17 bases outside the gene matches. The CDR3 consists of 16 residues. The CDR3 nucleotides read TGTGCCAGCAGTTCCCCTGCGGGACAGGCCCACCAGTCGCAGTACTTC. The encoded protein is CASSSPAGQAHQSQYF.

The chain uses TRBV18 and TRBJ2-3, with 11 bases fitting TRBD2. J was trimmed by 8 bases and V by 6 bases; bases with no gene match: 13. Germline V lookup: CDR1 KGHSH, CDR2 LQKENI. The CDR3 length is 16 residues. CDR3 DNA sequence: TGTGCCAGCTCCCATTCCCCCGGGACTAGCGGCATTACGCAGTATTTT. Translation gives CASSHSPGTSGITQYF. The full variable domain, rest sourced from reference TRBV18 and TRBJ2-3, is NAGVMQNPRHLVRRRGQEARLRCSPMKGHSHVYWYRQLPEEGLKFMVYLQKENIIDESGMPKERFSAEFPKEGPSILRIQQVVRGDSAAYFCASSHSPGTSGITQYFGPGTRLTVL.

The V call is TRBV2, the J call TRBJ2-7; tentatively, D is TRBD2 (5 bases). Germline V gene lookup returns CDR1 SNHLY and CDR2 FYNNEI. This CDR3 comprises 13 residues. V shed 1 base and J shed 5 bases, with 9 bases lying between them. This chain's CDR3 is CASSEGAGHEQYF. The CDR3 nucleotides are TGTGCCAGCAGTGAAGGGGCGGGCCACGAGCAGTACTTC.